The present entry profiles one T cell receptor (beta chain) with its context. These data come from a study of blood T cell repertoires in COVID-19. As for the study in general: Acute-phase and convalescent COVID-19 samples originated in the United States, Italy and Spain.

In the authors' workflow: How many nucleated cells were present was estimated from reference gene primer amplification. TCRdb's table, derived via immunoSEQ multiplex PCR, lists solely in-frame clones and lacks some. V, J and clone size derive from that table, while D and trimming were established from the DNA sequence. The sample lists more than 200,000 clones, roughly 84% occurring once. The CDR3 has 15 amino acids. CDR1 and CDR2 (germline): SGHRS, YFSETQ. The germline V and J ends were trimmed by 4 bases and 3 bases, with 13 bases remaining between them. The J gene is TRBJ2-2, the V gene TRBV5-1; TRBD1 is a possible D gene (5 bases). The sequence was collected from a man aged 45-60 years with active or convalescent COVID-19. Sequencing used peripheral blood. For the CDR3, the DNA is TGCGCCAGCAGCCGACAGACCACGGACACCGGGGAGCTGTTTTTT. Translating gives CASSRQTTDTGELFF.